The 10 T cell receptor beta chains below come from one sample, sequenced in a study of blood T cell repertoires in COVID-19 (dated by TCRdb to 2019 to 2021). The library was generated by the immunoSEQ multiplex PCR assay. What TCRdb holds here is the immuneACCESS table cut down to in-frame rearrangements. Part of the clones is not present; checked against another copy, under half of the missing clones reflect an unresolved V gene, and the others are unexplained. Here the sample has 150,000 or so clones; 75% to 80% occur a single time. Together, the top ten hold roughly 9% of the sample. The sample was peripheral blood. The origin of the receptors is a woman aged 50 to 65 with active or convalescent COVID-19.

The chain is built from TRBV2 and TRBJ1-2, with D possibly TRBD1 on 5 matching bases. The germline CDR1 and CDR2 sequences are SNHLY and FYNNEI. Trimming left V 1 base short and J 6 bases short, with 6 bases between. The CDR3 length is 12 residues. CDR3 residues: CASSEGTHGYTF. As DNA, the CDR3 is TGTGCCAGCAGTGAAGGGACACATGGCTACACCTTC.

V gene TRBV13 combines with J gene TRBJ2-3; 7 nucleotides align to TRBD2. Germline V lookup: CDR1 PRHDT, CDR2 FYEKMQ (reference sequence). Unmatched junction bases numbered 3, after V lost 1 base and J lost 2 bases. This CDR3 is 15 amino acids long. CDR3 DNA: TGTGCCAGCAGCTTAGCTAGCGGCTCCACAGATACGCAGTATTTT. Protein: CASSLASGSTDTQYF.

The chain uses TRBV6-2 or TRBV6-3 and TRBJ1-4, with TRBD1 as a possible D gene (5 bases). The CDR3 consists of 17 residues. Deletions cut 4 bases from V and 4 bases from J, with 19 bases between. Germline assignment: CDR1 MNHEY and CDR2 SVGEGT. The CDR3 DNA follows: TGTGCCAGCAGTTCTAAGACACGACAGCGTTTTAATGAAAAACTGTTTTTT. It encodes CASSSKTRQRFNEKLFF.

This clone was seen a single time. The chain uses TRBV28 and TRBJ1-5, with TRBD1 matching 8 bases. CDR3 length: 14 amino acids. Germline CDR1 MDHEN, CDR2 SYDVKM. The trim removed 6 bases at V and 6 bases at J, leaving 7 bases unmatched. The CDR3 bases are TGTGCCAGCAGCCTAGACAGGGGTCCTCAGCCCCAGCATTTT. It is translated as CASSLDRGPQPQHF. The full variable domain, in which reference TRBV28 and TRBJ1-5 provide the parts outside the CDR3, is DVKVTQSSRYLVKRTGEKVFLECVQDMDHENMFWYRQDPGLGLRLIYFSYDVKMKEKGDIPEGYSVSREKKERFSLILESASTNQTSMYLCASSLDRGPQPQHFGDGTRLSIL.

The CDR3 DNA reads as TGTGCCAGCAGTTTACGACAGGGGTCAGATACGCAGTATTTT. As protein: CASSLRQGSDTQYF. The chain has TRBV6-5 and TRBJ2-3, with 8 bases that match TRBD1. The CDR3 has 14 residues. Per the germline V gene, CDR1 is MNHEY and CDR2 is SVGAGI. V gave up 4 bases and J gave up 4 bases; unmatched junction bases: 4.

V usage is TRBV12-3 or TRBV12-4 and J usage is TRBJ2-1, with D tentatively TRBD1 (6 bases). CDR3 length: 11 residues. V was trimmed by 2 bases and J by 13 bases, leaving 9 bases between them. The CDR3 protein is CASSLTGRQFF. CDR3 in DNA: TGTGCCAGCAGTTTAACAGGGAGACAGTTCTTC.

This clone has only a few counts. The CDR3, as DNA: TGTGCCAGCAGTGGACTAGCGGGGGGTCCGATCCAAGAGACCCAGTACTTC. Translating it yields CASSGLAGGPIQETQYF. The chain carries TRBV6-1 and TRBJ2-5; 13 nucleotides agree with TRBD2. The V gene end was trimmed by 4 bases and the J gene end by 1 base; junction bases not matched to a gene: 6. This CDR3 contains 17 residues. The germline V gene has CDR1 MNHNS and CDR2 SASEGT.

There are a few counts of this clone. J is TRBJ2-2 and V is TRBV6-5, with 7 bases matching TRBD1. The CDR3 loop spans 15 amino acids. From germline, CDR1 is MNHEY and CDR2 SVGAGI. After removal of 2 bases from V and 7 bases from J, the junction contained 7 bases not matched to a gene. CDR3 loop: CASSYEGANYGELFF. For the CDR3, the DNA is TGTGCCAGCAGTTACGAGGGGGCGAATTACGGGGAGCTGTTTTTT.

This clone was seen once. The rearrangement joins TRBV19 to TRBJ1-1; D is uncertain. Germline-derived CDR1 and CDR2 are LNHDA and SQIVND (reference sequence). The CDR3 extends over 14 amino acids. V was pared by 3 bases and J by 1 base, with 9 bases between. DNA of the CDR3: TGTGCCAGTAGTATTGAGAGATCGAACACTGAAGCTTTCTTT. Protein product: CASSIERSNTEAFF. Combining the CDR3 with reference TRBV19 and TRBJ1-1 gives the whole variable domain DGGITQSPKYLFRKEGQNVTLSCEQNLNHDAMYWYRQDPGQGLRLIYYSQIVNDFQKGDIAEGYSVSREKKESFPLTVTSAQKNPTAFYLCASSIERSNTEAFFGQGTRLTVV.

The chain links TRBV6-5 to TRBJ2-7; 7 bases map to TRBD2. Germline V gene lookup returns CDR1 MNHEY and CDR2 SVGAGI. The V segment lost 7 bases and the J segment 6 bases; nucleotides outside the gene matches: 9. This CDR3 is 13 amino acids long. The chain's CDR3 is CASTREVFGEQYF. CDR3 DNA sequence: TGTGCCAGCACCCGGGAGGTATTTGGCGAGCAGTACTTC.